This T cell receptor (beta chain) was documented in a study of cytotoxic CD8 clonotypes in ibrutinib-treated CLL. For the study at large: Collecting the response samples happened after a median 12 months of treatment, with a range of 6 to 36.

This CDR3 region has 17 residues. With 0 bases removed from V and 2 bases from J, the gap between germline ends came to 14 bases. The germline gives CDR1 LGHNA, CDR2 YSLEER. Produced via immunoSEQ multiplex PCR; TCRdb's table is partial and in-frame only. The table has approximately 130,000 clones, around four fifths seen once. As to this clone: Its target is not known.

Study findings and constraints: The study sampled sustained-remission and progressing patients at different times. Elevated clonality accompanied ibrutinib response, with a return toward baseline values at progression. Baseline clonality, above age-matched healthy donor levels, tracked circulating CD8+ T-cell counts.

The sample was PBMCs, taken after 24 months of ibrutinib treatment. This TCR was recovered from a human donor with chronic lymphocytic leukemia. The chain uses TRBV4-3 and TRBJ1-3, with a weak D call TRBD1 (6 bases). The CDR3 sequence: CASSQEWGGLAGNTIYF. The DNA of the CDR3 is TGCGCCAGCAGCCAAGAATGGGGGGGGCTTGCTGGAAACACCATATATTTT.